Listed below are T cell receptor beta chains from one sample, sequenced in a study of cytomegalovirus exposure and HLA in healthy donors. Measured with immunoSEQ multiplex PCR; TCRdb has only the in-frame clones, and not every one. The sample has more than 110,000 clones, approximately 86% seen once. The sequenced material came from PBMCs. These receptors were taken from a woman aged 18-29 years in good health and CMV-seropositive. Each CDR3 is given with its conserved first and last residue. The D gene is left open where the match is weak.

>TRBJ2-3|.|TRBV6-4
CASGAGHTDTQYF
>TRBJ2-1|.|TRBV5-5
CASSYPDTDEQFF
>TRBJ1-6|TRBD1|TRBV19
CASRPPGQGPSPLHF
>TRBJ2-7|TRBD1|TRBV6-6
CASSYTGQAYEQYF
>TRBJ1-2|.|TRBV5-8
CASSPKTAHYGYTF
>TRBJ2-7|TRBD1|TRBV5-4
CASSGGQGYEQYF
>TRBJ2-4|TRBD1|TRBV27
CASSAYPGTGLKNIQYF
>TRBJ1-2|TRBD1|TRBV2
CAILTGEGGYTF
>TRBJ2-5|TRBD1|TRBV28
CASSQGGAGETQYF
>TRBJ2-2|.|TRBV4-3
CASSQTPQGTNTGELFF
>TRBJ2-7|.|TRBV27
CASSPQVSSGQYF
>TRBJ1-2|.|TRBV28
CASSSQVGSIYGYTF
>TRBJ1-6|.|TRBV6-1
CASVELNNSPLHF
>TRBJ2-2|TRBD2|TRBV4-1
CASRGLVSTGELFF
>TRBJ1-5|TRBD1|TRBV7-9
CASSLELQGGYSNQPQHF
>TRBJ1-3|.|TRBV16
CASSQSRVSGNTIYF
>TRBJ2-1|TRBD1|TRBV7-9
CASSSTRDRVYNEQFF
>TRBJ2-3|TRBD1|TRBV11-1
CASIPRTGGDTQYF
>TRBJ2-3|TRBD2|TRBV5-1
CASSSGGSSGGTDTQYF
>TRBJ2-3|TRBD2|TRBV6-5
CAISRTSGQDTQYF
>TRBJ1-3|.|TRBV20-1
CSARGNTIYF
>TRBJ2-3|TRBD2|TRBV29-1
CSVLSGGARDTQYF
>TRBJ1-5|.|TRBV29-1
CSVLGPGGGDQPQHF
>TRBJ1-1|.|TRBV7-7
CASSSPGTGLMNTEAFF
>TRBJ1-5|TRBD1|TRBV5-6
CASSLTGENQPQHF
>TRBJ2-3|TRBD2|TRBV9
CASSVALAGGEDTQYF
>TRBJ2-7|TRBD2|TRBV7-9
CASSLASGSPTSYEQYF
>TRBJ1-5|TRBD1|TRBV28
CASSSSGTGGNQPQHF
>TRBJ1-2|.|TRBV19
CASSTRQLYGYTF
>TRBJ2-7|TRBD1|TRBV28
CASRLEQGREQYF
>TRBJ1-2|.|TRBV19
CASSISYNYGYTF
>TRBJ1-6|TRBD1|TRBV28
CASRTFATGESGSPLHF
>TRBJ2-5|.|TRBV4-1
CASSQSPERVIETQYF
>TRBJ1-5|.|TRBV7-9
CASSGDDGYRGNQPQHF
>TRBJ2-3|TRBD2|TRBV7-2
CASRSPGLAGYTQYF
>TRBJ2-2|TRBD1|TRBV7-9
CASSLASGTGTGELFF
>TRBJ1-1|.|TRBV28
CASRGATGNTEAFF
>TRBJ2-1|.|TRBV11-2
CASSLDLATPSSQFF
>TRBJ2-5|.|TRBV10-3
CAISVSGGLQETQYF
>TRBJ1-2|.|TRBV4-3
CASSLQGYGYTF
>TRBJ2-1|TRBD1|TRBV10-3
CAISEDREIDEQFF
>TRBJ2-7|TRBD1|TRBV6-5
CASANSGGSYEQYF
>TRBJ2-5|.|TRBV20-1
CSAGGETQYF
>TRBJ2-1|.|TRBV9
CASSAGPVGYNEQFF
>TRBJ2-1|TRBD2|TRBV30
CAWSRGGGRFNEQFF